This T cell receptor beta chain is drawn from a study of tumor and adjacent non-tumor tissue in lung cancer. Study-wide background: Histology: eleven to twelve adenocarcinoma, a couple of squamous cell carcinoma, 1 small cell lung cancer.

TCRbeta libraries were built with three rounds of nested PCR, modified from ARM-PCR. TCRdb reanalysed the multiplex PCR reads using MiXCR and keeps one entry per CDR3 protein. In the table there are about 120,000 distinct CDR3 sequences, 84% of which are singletons. Germline V gene sequence: CDR1 SGHKS, CDR2 YYEKEE (reference sequence). The CDR3 consists of 15 residues. V lost 4 bases and J 3 bases, leaving 13 bases between the germline ends. Broader study findings: Tumor repertoires had a smaller top 100 clone share than normal lung. Shorter survival was associated with higher TCR diversity in tumors.

As to this clonotype: Its antigen is not known.

No cell sorting was done before RNA was extracted from the tissue. Donors were chemotherapy-naive, newly diagnosed lung cancer surgical patients in China, August–late 2014. Material for sequencing was lung tumor tissue. The sequence came from a man between 65 and 80 years old with non-small cell lung cancer. The gene calls are TRBV5-5 and TRBJ1-4; no clear D gene. CDR3 sequence reads: CASSPSTASNEKLFF. The CDR3 coding sequence is TGTGCCAGCAGCCCCAGTACTGCCTCTAATGAAAAACTGTTTTTT.